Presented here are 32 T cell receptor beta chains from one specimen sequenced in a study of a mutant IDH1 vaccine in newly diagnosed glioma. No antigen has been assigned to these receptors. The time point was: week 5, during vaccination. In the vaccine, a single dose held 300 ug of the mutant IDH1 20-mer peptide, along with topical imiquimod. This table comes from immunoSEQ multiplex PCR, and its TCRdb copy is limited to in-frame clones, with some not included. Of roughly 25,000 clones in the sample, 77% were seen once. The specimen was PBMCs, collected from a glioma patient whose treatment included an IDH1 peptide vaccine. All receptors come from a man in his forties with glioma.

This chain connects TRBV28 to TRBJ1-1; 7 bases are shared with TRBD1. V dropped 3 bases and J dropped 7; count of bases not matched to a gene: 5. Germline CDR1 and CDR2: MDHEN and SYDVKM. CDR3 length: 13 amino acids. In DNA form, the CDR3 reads TGTGCCAGCAGTTTCGGGGGGACAGATGAAGCTTTCTTT. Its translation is CASSFGGTDEAFF.

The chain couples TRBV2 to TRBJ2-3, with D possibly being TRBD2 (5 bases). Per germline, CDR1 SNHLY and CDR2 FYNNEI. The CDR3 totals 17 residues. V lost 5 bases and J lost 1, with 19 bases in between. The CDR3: CASSSSGLFVGTDTQYF. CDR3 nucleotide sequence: TGTGCCAGCAGTTCCAGCGGACTCTTCGTGGGCACAGATACGCAGTATTTT. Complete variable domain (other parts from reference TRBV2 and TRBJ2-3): EPEVTQTPSHQVTQMGQEVILRCVPISNHLYFYWYRQILGQKVEFLVSFYNNEISEKSEIFDDQFSVERPDGSNFTLKIRSTKLEDSAMYFCASSSSGLFVGTDTQYFGPGTRLTVL.

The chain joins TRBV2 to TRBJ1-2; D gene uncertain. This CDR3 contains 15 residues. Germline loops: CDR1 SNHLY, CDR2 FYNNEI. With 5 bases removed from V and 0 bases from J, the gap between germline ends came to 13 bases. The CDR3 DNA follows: TGTGCCAGCAGTCCCGGACGGAGAGCTAACTATGGCTACACCTTC. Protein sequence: CASSPGRRANYGYTF.

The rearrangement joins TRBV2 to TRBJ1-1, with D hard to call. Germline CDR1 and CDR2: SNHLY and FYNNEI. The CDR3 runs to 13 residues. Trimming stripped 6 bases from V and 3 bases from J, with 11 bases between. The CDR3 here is CASRYKWDTEAFF. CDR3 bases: TGTGCCAGCAGATATAAATGGGACACTGAAGCTTTCTTT.

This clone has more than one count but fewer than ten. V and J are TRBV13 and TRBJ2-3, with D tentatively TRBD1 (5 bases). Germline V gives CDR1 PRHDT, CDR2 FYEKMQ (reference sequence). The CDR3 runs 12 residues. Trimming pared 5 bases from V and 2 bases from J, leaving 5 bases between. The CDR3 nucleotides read TGTGCCAGCAGCGGACACACAGATACGCAGTATTTT. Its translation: CASSGHTDTQYF.

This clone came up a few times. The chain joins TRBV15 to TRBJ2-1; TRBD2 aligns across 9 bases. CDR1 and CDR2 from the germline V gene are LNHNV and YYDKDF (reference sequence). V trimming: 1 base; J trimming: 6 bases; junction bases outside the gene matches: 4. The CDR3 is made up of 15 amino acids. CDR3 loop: CATSRVAGGVNEQFF. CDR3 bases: TGTGCCACCAGCAGAGTCGCGGGAGGGGTCAATGAGCAGTTCTTC. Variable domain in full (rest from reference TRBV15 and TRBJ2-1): DAMVIQNPRYQVTQFGKPVTLSCSQTLNHNVMYWYQQKSSQAPKLLFHYYDKDFNNEADTPDNFQSRRPNTSFCFLDIRSPGLGDTAMYLCATSRVAGGVNEQFFGPGTRLTVL.

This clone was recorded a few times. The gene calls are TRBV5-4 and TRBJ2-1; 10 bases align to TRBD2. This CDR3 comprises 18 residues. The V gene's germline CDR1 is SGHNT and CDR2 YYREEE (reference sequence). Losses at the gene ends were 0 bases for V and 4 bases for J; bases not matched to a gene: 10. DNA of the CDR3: TGTGCCAGCAGCTTGGCTAGCGGGAGAATAGTACGTTACAATGAGCAGTTCTTC. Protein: CASSLASGRIVRYNEQFF.

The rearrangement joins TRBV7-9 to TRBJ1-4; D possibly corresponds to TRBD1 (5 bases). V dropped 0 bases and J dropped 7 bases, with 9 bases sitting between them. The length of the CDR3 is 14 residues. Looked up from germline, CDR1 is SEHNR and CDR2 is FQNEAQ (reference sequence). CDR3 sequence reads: CASSLARGGEKLFF. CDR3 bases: TGTGCCAGCAGCTTAGCCCGTGGGGGTGAAAAACTGTTTTTT.

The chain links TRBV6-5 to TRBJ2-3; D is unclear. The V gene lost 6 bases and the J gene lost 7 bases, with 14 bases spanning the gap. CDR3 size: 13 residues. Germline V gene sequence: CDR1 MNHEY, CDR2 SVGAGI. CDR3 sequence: CASSPDQPNTQYF. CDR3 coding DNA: TGTGCCAGCAGCCCCGACCAGCCTAATACGCAGTATTTT.

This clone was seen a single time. This CDR3 reads CASSENTEAFF. DNA of the CDR3: TGTGCCAGCAGTGAGAACACTGAAGCTTTCTTT. The V gene is TRBV6-1, the J gene TRBJ1-1, with no clear D. The germline V gene has CDR1 MNHNS and CDR2 SASEGT. V lost 3 bases and J 1 base, leaving 0 bases between the germline ends. The CDR3 covers 11 residues.

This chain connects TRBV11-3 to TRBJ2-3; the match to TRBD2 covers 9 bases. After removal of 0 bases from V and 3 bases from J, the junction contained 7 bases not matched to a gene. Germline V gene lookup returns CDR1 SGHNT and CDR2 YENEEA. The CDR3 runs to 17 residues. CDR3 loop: CASSLEAGGMGTDTQYF. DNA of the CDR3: TGTGCCAGCAGCTTAGAAGCGGGAGGAATGGGAACAGATACGCAGTATTTT.

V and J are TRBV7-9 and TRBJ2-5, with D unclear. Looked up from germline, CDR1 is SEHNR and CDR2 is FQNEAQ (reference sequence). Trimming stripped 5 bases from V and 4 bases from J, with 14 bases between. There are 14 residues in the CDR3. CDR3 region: CASSPAFFRETQYF. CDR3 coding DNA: TGTGCCAGCAGCCCGGCTTTCTTCCGAGAGACCCAGTACTTC.

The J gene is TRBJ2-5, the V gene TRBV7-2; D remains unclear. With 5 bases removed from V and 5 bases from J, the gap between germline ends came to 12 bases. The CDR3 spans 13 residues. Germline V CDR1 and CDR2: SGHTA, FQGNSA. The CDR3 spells CASSVSRLETQYF. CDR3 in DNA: TGTGCCAGCAGCGTCTCACGGTTGGAGACCCAGTACTTC. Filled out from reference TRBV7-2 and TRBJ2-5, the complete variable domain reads GAGVSQSPSNKVTEKGKDVELRCDPISGHTALYWYRQSLGQGLEFLIYFQGNSAPDKSGLPSDRFSAERTGGSVSTLTIQRTQQEDSAVYLCASSVSRLETQYFGPGTRLLVL.

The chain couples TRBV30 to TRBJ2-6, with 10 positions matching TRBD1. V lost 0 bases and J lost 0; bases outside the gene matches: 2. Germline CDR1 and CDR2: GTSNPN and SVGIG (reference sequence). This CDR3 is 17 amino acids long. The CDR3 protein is CAWSVRTGGSGANVLTF. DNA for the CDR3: TGTGCCTGGAGTGTAAGGACAGGGGGCTCTGGGGCCAACGTCCTGACTTTC.

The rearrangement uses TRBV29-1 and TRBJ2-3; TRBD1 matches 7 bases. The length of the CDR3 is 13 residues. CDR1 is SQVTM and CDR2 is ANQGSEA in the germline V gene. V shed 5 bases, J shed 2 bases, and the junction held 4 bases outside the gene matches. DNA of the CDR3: TGCAGCGTTAGTGGGACAGTCACAGATACGCAGTATTTT. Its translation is CSVSGTVTDTQYF.

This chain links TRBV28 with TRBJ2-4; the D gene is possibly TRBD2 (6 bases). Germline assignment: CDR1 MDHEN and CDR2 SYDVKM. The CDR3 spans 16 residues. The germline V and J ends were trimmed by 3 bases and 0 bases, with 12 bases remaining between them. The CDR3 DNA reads TGTGCCAGCAGTTTGGGATGGGGGGAAGCCAAAAACATTCAGTACTTC. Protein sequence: CASSLGWGEAKNIQYF.

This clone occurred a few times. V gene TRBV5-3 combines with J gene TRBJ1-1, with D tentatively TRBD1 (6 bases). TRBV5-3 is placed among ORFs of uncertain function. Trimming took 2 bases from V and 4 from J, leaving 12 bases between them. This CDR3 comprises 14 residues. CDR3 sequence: CARSFDRRGTEAFF. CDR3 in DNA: TGTGCCAGAAGCTTCGACAGGAGGGGCACTGAAGCTTTCTTT.

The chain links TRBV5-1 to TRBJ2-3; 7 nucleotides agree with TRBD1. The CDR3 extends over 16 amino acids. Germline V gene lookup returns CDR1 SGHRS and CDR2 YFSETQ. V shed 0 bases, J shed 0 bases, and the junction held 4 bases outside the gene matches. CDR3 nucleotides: TGCGCCAGCAGCTTGGATGGACAGGCTAGCACAGATACGCAGTATTTT. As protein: CASSLDGQASTDTQYF.

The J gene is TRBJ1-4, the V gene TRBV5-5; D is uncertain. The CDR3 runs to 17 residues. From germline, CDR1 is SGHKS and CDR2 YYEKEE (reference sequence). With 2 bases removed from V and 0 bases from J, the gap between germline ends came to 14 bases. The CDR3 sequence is CASSFWAPLTTNEKLFF. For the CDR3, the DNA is TGTGCCAGCAGCTTTTGGGCCCCACTAACAACTAATGAAAAACTGTTTTTT.

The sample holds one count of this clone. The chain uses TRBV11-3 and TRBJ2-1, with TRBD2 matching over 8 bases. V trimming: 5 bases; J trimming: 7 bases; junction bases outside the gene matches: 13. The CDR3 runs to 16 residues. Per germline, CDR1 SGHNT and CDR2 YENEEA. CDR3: CASSLSGSGSLNEQFF. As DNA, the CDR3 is TGTGCCAGCAGCCTTTCCGGCAGCGGGAGTTTGAATGAGCAGTTCTTC.

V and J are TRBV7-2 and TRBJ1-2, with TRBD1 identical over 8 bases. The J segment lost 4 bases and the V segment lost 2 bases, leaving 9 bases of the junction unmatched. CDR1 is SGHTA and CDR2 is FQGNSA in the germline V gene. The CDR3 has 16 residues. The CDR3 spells CASSLSGGQGGYGYTF. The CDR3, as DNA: TGTGCCAGCAGCTTAAGCGGAGGACAGGGAGGCTATGGCTACACCTTC.

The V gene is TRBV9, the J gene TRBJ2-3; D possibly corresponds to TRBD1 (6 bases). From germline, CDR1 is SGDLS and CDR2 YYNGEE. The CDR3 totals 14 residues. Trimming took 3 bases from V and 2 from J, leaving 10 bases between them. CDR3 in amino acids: CASSERDTTDTQYF. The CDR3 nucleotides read TGTGCCAGCAGCGAACGGGACACCACAGATACGCAGTATTTT.

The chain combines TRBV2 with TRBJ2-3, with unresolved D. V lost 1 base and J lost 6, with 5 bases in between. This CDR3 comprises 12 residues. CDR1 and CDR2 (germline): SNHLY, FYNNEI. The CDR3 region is CASSEGSDTQYF. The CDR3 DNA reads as TGTGCCAGCAGTGAAGGTAGCGATACGCAGTATTTT. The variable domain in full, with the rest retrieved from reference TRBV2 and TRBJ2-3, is EPEVTQTPSHQVTQMGQEVILRCVPISNHLYFYWYRQILGQKVEFLVSFYNNEISEKSEIFDDQFSVERPDGSNFTLKIRSTKLEDSAMYFCASSEGSDTQYFGPGTRLTVL.

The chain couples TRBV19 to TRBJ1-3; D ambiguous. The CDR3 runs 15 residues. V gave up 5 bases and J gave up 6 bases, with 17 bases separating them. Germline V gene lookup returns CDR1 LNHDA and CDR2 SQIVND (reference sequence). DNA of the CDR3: TGTGCCAGTAGTTCCCGGGGAGTGGTAGAAAACACCATATATTTT. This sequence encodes CASSSRGVVENTIYF.

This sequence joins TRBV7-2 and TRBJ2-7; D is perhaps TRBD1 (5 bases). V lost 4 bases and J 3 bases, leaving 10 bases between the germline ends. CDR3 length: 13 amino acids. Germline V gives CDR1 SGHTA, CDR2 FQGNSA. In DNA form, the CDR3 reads TGTGCCAGCAGCTCAGGGAAAGACTACGAGCAGTACTTC. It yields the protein CASSSGKDYEQYF.

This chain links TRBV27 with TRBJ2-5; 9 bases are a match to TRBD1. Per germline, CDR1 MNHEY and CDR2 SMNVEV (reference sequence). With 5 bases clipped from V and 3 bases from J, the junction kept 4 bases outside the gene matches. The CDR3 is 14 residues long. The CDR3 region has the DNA TGTGCCAGCAGTAGACAGGGGGGGGAAGAGACCCAGTACTTC. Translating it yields CASSRQGGEETQYF.

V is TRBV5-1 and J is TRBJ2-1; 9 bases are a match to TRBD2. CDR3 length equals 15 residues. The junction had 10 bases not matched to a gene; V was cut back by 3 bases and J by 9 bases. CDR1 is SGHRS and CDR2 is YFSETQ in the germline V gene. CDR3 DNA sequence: TGCGCCAGCAGCTCCGATAGCGGGAGAGGGGGTGAGCAGTTCTTC. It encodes CASSSDSGRGGEQFF.

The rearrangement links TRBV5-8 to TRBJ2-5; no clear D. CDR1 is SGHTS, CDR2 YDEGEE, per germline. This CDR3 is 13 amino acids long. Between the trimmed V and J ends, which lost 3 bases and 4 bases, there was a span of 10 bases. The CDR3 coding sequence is TGTGCCAGCAGCTCCCCCCTGAGAGAGACCCAGTACTTC. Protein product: CASSSPLRETQYF.

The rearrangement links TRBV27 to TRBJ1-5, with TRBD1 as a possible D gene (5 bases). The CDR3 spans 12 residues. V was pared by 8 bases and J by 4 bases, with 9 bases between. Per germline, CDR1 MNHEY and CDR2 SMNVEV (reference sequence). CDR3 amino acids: CASRGANQPQHF. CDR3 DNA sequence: TGTGCCAGCCGAGGGGCGAATCAGCCCCAGCATTTT.

CDR3 region: CASSFQDQQYF. CDR3 bases: TGTGCCAGCAGCTTTCAGGATCAGCAGTACTTC. This chain links TRBV5-5 with TRBJ2-7; D remains ambiguous. The V end was cut by 2 bases, the J end by 8 bases, with 8 bases between. The CDR3 has 11 amino acids. Germline V gives CDR1 SGHKS, CDR2 YYEKEE (reference sequence).

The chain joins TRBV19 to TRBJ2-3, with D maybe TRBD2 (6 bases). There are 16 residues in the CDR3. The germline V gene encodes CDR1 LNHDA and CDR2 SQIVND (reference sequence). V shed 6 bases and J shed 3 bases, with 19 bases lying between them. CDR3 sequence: CASSPPGGVTTDTQYF. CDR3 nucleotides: TGTGCCAGTAGCCCCCCTGGCGGGGTTACTACAGATACGCAGTATTTT.

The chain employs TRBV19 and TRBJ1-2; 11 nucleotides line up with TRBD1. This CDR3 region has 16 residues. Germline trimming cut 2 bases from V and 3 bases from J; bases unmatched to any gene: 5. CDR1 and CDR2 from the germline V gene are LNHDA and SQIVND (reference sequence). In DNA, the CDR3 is TGTGCCAGTAGTATATTAGGGACAGGGGGGGACTATGGCTACACCTTC. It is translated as CASSILGTGGDYGYTF.